This T cell receptor beta chain was identified during a study of blood T cell repertoires in COVID-19. Generated by immunoSEQ multiplex PCR, the TCRdb table keeps only in-frame clones and is missing some. The top ten hold about 7.2% of the sample, which has 150,000 to 180,000 clones, approximately 79% seen once. This CDR3 has 15 residues. V dropped 10 bases and J dropped 7; count of bases not matched to a gene: 13. Germline CDR1 is LGHDT and CDR2 is YNNKEL (reference sequence). The TCR was taken from a middle-aged man who had recovered from COVID-19. This chain links TRBV3-1 (or the pseudogene TRBV3-2) with TRBJ1-6; 7 nucleotides line up with TRBD1. Sequencing was performed on PBMCs or T cells enriched from blood (not recorded which). The CDR3 loop is CATTPPGQQNSPLHF. The CDR3, as DNA: TGTGCCACCACCCCTCCGGGACAGCAGAATTCACCCCTCCACTTT.